This T cell receptor (beta chain) was recorded in a study of blood T cell repertoires in COVID-19. Enrolment of Seattle patients took place during active infection, and they were followed longitudinally. Under the authors' procedure: Reference gene primer amplification yielded estimated nucleated cell counts. The repertoire was sequenced with immunoSEQ multiplex PCR; TCRdb's copy has only in-frame clones and lacks some. The V and J calls and clone size come from that table; D and trimming were worked out from the DNA. The table includes about 250,000 clones, around 88% detected once. V lost 2 bases to trimming and J lost 5 bases, with 13 bases between them. Germline CDR1 is SGHTA and CDR2 is FQGNSA. The CDR3 runs 16 residues.

The rearrangement joins TRBV7-2 to TRBJ1-6; D remains unclear. This sequence originates from a woman in her thirties with COVID-19, enrolled during active disease. The sample taken for sequencing was peripheral blood. In nucleotides, the CDR3 is TGTGCCAGCAGCTTAATGGTGGCGGCGAATAATTCACCCCTCCACTTT. Protein product: CASSLMVAANNSPLHF.